This entry is about one T cell receptor beta chain. TCRdb's copy holds only in-frame clones and misses some; the assay was immunoSEQ multiplex PCR. The table records 360,000 or so clones, around 91% of them present only once. V dropped 3 bases and J dropped 2 bases, with 7 bases sitting between them. This CDR3 comprises 14 residues. Germline-derived CDR1 and CDR2 are LNHDA and SQIVND (reference sequence). This record belongs to a study of Ad26.COV2.S vaccination and SARS-CoV-2 variants. Study overall: Ad26.COV2.S was injected intramuscularly once or twice, 56 days apart.

As for treatment: 15 to 20 received Ad26.COV2.S at low or high dose, single or two shots; several received placebo; per-sample allocation not given. Sampling was performed 63 days after the first vaccine or placebo injection. An Ad26 vector expressing Wuhan-strain SARS-CoV-2 spike served as the vaccine. The sample here was peripheral blood, taken in a trial of Ad26.COV2.S vaccine versus placebo. The TCR comes from a person between 18 and 60 years old who received the Ad26.COV2.S COVID-19 vaccine or a placebo. J is TRBJ2-2 and V is TRBV19, with a possible D match to TRBD1 (5 bases). The CDR3 reads CASSIDSNTGELFF. As DNA, the CDR3 is TGTGCCAGTAGTATCGACAGTAACACCGGGGAGCTGTTTTTT. The full variable domain, rest sourced from reference TRBV19 and TRBJ2-2, is DGGITQSPKYLFRKEGQNVTLSCEQNLNHDAMYWYRQDPGQGLRLIYYSQIVNDFQKGDIAEGYSVSREKKESFPLTVTSAQKNPTAFYLCASSIDSNTGELFFGEGSRLTVL.